Sequencing of this T cell receptor beta chain was carried out in a study of T-cell memory formation after mild COVID-19. Broader study findings: A balance of CD4 and CD8 characterized clones contracting day 15 to 85, whereas later expanders leaned CD4+. Researchers found some responding clones in pre-infection memory, a sign that cross-reactive memory joined. Unconfirmed was the SARS-CoV-2 specificity of second-wave clones that peaked on day 37.

This CDR3 region has 12 residues. V lost 5 bases, J lost 5 bases, and 9 bases lay in between. Germline CDR1 and CDR2: SEHNR and FQNEAQ (reference sequence). As for this clonotype: Its antigen is unknown.

TCRdb redid the calling of the 5' RACE reads with MiXCR, one entry per CDR3 protein. The sample records tens of thousands of distinct CDR3 sequences, about 23% being singletons. The clonotype was recovered from a man between 18 and 29 years old who had mild COVID-19 (a few samples of this study predate the infection). Cell type and time point are not known. The chain recombines TRBV7-9 with TRBJ1-2; no clear D. The sequenced sample consisted of PBMCs or a T cell subset sorted from them (not recorded which). The CDR3 region is CASSADEYGYTF. For the CDR3, the DNA is TGTGCCAGCAGCGCGGACGAGTATGGCTACACCTTC. Based on the CDR3 plus reference TRBV7-9 and TRBJ1-2, the full variable domain is DTGVSQNPRHKITKRGQNVTFRCDPISEHNRLYWYRQTLGQGPEFLTYFQNEAQLEKSRLLSDRFSAERPKGSFSTLEIQRTEQGDSAMYLCASSADEYGYTFGSGTRLTVV.